What follows describes a single T cell receptor beta chain. The sample originates from a study of cytotoxic CD8 clonotypes in ibrutinib-treated CLL. Study-level background: The cohort had around 11 relapsed/refractory and around 14 treatment-naive patients, around 18 IGHV unmutated.

The CDR3 spans 14 residues. Trimming left V 5 bases short and J 3 bases short, with 14 bases between. Germline V gene data show CDR1 as LNHDA and CDR2 as SQIVND (reference sequence). Libraries were prepared by immunoSEQ multiplex PCR; TCRdb keeps only in-frame clonotypes and omits some of them. The sample has approximately 150,000 clones, around 80% seen once. The origin of this receptor is a human donor with chronic lymphocytic leukemia. The chain joins TRBV19 to TRBJ2-7; maybe TRBD2 (6 bases). This specimen consisted of PBMCs, obtained after 24 months of ibrutinib treatment. The CDR3 region is CASSVQRANYEQYF. CDR3 coding DNA: TGTGCCAGTAGTGTCCAGCGGGCAAACTACGAGCAGTACTTC.